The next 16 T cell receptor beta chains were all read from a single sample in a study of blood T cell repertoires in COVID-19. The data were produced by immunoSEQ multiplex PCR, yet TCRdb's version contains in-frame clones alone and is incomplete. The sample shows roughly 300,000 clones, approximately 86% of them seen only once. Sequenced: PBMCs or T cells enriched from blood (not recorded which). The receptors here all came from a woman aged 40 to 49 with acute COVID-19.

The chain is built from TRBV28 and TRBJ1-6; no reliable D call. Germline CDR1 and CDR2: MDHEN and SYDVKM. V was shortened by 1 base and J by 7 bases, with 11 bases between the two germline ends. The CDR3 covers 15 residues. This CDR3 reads CASSLFAQKNSPLHF. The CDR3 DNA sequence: TGTGCCAGCAGTTTATTTGCCCAGAAGAATTCACCCCTCCACTTT.

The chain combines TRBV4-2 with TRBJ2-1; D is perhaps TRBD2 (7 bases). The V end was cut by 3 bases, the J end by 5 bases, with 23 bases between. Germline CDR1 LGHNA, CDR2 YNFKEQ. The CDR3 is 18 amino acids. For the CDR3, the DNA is TGTGCCAGCAGCCAGCGCGGAGGGCCGGGGGGCCTGAACAATGAGCAGTTCTTC. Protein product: CASSQRGGPGGLNNEQFF.

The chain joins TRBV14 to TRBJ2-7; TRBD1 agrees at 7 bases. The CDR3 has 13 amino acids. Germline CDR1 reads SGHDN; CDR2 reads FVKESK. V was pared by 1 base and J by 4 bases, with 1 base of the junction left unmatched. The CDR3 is CASSQVDRYEQYF. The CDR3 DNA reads TGTGCCAGCAGCCAAGTGGACAGGTACGAGCAGTACTTC. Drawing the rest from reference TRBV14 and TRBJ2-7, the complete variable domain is EAGVTQFPSHSVIEKGQTVTLRCDPISGHDNLYWYRRVMGKEIKFLLHFVKESKQDESGMPNNRFLAERTGGTYSTLKVQPAELEDSGVYFCASSQVDRYEQYFGPGTRLTVT.

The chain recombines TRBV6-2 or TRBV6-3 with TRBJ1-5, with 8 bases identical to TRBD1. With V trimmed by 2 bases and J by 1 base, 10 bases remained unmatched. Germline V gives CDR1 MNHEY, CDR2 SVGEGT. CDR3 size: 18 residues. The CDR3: CASSYPMGTGESNQPQHF. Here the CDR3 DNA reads TGTGCCAGCAGTTACCCGATGGGGACAGGCGAAAGCAATCAGCCCCAGCATTTT.

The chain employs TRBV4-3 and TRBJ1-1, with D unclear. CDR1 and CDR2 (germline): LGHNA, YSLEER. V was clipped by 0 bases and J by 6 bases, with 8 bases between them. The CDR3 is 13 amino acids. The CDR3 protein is CASSQDLRAEAFF. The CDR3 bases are TGCGCCAGCAGCCAAGATCTTCGCGCTGAAGCTTTCTTT.

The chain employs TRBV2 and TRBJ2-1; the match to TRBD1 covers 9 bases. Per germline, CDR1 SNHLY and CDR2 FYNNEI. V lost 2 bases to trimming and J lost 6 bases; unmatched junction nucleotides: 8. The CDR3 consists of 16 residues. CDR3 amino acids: CASSESTGGFSNEQFF. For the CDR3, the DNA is TGTGCCAGCAGTGAATCTACAGGGGGCTTTAGCAATGAGCAGTTCTTC.

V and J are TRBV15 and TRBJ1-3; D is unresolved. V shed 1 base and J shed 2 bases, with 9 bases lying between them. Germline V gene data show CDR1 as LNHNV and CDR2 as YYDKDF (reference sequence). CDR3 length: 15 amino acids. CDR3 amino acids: CATSRATFTGNTIYF. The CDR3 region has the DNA TGTGCCACCAGCAGAGCTACCTTTACTGGAAACACCATATATTTT.

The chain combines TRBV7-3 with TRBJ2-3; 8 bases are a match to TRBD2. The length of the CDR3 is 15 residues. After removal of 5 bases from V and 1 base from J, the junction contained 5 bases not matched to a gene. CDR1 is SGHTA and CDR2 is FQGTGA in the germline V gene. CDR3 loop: CASSRGLVGTDTQYF. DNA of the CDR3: TGTGCCAGCAGCCGGGGACTAGTGGGCACAGATACGCAGTATTTT.

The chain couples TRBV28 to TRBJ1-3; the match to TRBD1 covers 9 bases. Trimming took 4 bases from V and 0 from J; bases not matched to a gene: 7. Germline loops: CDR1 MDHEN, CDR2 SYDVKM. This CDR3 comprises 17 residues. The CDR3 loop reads CASSSGTGTYSGNTIYF. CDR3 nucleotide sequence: TGTGCCAGCAGTTCCGGGACAGGGACCTACTCTGGAAACACCATATATTTT.

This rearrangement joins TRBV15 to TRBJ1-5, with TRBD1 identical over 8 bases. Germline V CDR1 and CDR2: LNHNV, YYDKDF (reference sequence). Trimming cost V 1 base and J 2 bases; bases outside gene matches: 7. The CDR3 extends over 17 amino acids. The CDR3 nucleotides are TGTGCCACCAGCAGAGGACAGGGGCCAACTCGCAATCAGCCCCAGCATTTT. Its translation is CATSRGQGPTRNQPQHF.

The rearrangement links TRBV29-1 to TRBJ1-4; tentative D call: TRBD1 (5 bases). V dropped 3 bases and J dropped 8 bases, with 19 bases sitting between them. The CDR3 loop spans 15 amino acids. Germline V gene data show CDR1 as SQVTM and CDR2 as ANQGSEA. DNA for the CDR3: TGCAGCGTTGAGCTGACAGCGATCAGCGGGGAAAAACTGTTTTTT. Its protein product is CSVELTAISGEKLFF.

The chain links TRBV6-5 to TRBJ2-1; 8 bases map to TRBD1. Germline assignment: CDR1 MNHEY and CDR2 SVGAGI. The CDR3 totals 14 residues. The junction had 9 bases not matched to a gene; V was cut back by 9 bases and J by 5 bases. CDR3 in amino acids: CASTGQGGHNEQFF. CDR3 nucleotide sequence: TGTGCCAGTACCGGACAGGGCGGGCACAATGAGCAGTTCTTC.

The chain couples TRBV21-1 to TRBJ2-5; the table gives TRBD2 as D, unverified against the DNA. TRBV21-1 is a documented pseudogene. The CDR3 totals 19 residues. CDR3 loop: CASSKPLASGRDILETQYF. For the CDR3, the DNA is TGTGCCAGCAGCAAACCTTTAGCTAGCGGGAGGGACATTTTGGAGACCCAGTACTTC.

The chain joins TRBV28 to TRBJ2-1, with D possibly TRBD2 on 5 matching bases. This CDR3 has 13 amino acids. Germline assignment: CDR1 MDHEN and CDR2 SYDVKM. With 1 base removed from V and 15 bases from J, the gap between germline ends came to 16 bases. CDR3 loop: CASSLLDSTLAFF. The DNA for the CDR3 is TGTGCCAGCAGTTTATTGGACTCCACCTTAGCGTTCTTC.

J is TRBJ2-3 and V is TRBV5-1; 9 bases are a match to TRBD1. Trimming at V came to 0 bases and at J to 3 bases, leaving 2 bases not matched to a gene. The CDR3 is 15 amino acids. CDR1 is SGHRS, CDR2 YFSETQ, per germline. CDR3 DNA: TGCGCCAGCAGCTTGGCCGGGACAGGGACAGATACGCAGTATTTT. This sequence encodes CASSLAGTGTDTQYF. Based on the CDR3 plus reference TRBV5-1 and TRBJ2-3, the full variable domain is KAGVTQTPRYLIKTRGQQVTLSCSPISGHRSVSWYQQTPGQGLQFLFEYFSETQRNKGNFPGRFSGRQFSNSRSEMNVSTLELGDSALYLCASSLAGTGTDTQYFGPGTRLTVL.

DNA of the CDR3: TGTGCCAGCAGCTCGACCGGGACAGGGGGCTCTGAGCAGTTCTTC. This sequence encodes CASSSTGTGGSEQFF. V gene TRBV7-6 combines with J gene TRBJ2-1; TRBD1 matches 12 bases. Germline CDR1 reads SGHVS; CDR2 reads FNYEAQ. This CDR3 comprises 15 residues. The V segment lost 4 bases and the J segment 9 bases; nucleotides outside the gene matches: 7.